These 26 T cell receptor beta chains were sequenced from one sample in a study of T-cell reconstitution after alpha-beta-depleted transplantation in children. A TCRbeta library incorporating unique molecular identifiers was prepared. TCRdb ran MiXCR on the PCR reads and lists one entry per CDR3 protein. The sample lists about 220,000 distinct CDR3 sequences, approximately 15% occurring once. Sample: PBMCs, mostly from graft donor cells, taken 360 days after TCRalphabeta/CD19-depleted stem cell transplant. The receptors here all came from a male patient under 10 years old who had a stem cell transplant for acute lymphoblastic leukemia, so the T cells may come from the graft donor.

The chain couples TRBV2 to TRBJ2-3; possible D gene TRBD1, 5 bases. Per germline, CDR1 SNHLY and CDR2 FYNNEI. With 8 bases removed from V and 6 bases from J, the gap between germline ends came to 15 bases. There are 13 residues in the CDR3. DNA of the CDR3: TGTGCCAGCGGGGCGCAAATGGGGGATACGCAGTATTTT. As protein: CASGAQMGDTQYF.

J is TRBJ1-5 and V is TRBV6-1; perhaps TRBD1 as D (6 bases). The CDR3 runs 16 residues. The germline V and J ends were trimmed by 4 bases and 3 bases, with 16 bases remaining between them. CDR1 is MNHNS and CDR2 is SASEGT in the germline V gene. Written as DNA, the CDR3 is TGTGCCAGCAGTGGGAACATCCGGGACAACAATCAGCCCCAGCATTTT. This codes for CASSGNIRDNNQPQHF.

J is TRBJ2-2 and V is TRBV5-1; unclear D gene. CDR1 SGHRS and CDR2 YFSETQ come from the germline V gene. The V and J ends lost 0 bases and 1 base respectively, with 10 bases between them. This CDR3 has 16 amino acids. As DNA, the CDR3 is TGCGCCAGCAGCTTGGTTGGGATGGGGAACACCGGGGAGCTGTTTTTT. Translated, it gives CASSLVGMGNTGELFF.

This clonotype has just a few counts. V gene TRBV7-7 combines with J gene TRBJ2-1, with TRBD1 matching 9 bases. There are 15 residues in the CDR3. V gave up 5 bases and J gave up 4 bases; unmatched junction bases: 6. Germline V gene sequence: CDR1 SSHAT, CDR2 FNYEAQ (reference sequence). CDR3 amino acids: CASSRDRVGYNEQFF. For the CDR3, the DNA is TGTGCCAGCAGCCGGGACAGGGTCGGTTACAATGAGCAGTTCTTC.

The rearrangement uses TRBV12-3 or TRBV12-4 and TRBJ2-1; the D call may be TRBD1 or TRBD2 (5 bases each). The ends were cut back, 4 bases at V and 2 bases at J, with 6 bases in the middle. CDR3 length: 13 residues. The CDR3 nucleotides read TGTGCCAGCAGTTGGGGACCCTACAATGAGCAGTTCTTC. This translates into CASSWGPYNEQFF.

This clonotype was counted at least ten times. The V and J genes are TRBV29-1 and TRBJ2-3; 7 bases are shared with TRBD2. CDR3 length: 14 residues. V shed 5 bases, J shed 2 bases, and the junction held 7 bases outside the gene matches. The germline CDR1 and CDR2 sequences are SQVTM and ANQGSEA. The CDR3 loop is CSVTASGATDTQYF. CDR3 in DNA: TGCAGCGTTACCGCTAGCGGAGCCACAGATACGCAGTATTTT.

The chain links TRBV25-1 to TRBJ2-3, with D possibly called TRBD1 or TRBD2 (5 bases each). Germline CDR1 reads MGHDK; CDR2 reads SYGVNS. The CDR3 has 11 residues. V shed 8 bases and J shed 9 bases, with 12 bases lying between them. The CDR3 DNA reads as TGTGCCAGCGGGCCCGGGACGACGCAGTATTTT. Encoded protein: CASGPGTTQYF.

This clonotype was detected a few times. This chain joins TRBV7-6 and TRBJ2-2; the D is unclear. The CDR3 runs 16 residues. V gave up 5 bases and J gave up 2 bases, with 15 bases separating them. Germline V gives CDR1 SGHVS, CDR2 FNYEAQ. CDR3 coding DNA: TGTGCCAGCAGCCCCCCAATACAGAAAAACACCGGGGAGCTGTTTTTT. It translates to CASSPPIQKNTGELFF.

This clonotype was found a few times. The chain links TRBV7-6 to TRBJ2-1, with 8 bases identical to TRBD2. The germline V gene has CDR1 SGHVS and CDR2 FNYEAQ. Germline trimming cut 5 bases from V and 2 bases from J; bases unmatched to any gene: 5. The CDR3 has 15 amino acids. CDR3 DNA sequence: TGTGCCAGCAGCCCCCCGCGGGGGGCCTACAATGAGCAGTTCTTC. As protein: CASSPPRGAYNEQFF.

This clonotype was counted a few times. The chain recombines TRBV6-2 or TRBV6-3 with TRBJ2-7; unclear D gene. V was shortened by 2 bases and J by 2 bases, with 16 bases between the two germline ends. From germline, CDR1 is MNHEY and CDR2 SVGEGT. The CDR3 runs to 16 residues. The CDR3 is CASSYNYWAGTYEQYF. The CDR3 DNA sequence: TGTGCCAGCAGTTACAATTATTGGGCAGGAACCTACGAGCAGTACTTC.

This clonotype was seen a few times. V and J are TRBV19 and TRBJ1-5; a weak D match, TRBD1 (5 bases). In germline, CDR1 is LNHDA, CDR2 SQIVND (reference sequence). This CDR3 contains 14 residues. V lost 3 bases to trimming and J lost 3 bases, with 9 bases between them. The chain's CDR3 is CASSIPGFNQPQHF. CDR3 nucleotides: TGTGCCAGTAGTATCCCAGGGTTCAATCAGCCCCAGCATTTT.

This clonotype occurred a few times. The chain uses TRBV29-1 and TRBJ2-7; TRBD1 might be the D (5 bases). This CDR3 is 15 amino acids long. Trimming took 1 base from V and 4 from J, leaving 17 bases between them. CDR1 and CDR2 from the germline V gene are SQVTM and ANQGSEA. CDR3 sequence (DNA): TGCAGCGTTGAAGTCTGGGCACAGGCAGGGTACGAGCAGTACTTC. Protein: CSVEVWAQAGYEQYF.

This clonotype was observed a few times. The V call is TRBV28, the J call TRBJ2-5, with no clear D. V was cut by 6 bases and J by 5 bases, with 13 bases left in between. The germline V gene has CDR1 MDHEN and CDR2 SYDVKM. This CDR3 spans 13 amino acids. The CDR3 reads CASRNWGRETQYF. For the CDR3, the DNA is TGTGCCAGCAGAAACTGGGGTCGGGAGACCCAGTACTTC.

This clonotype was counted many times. CDR3 in amino acids: CASSLEGSLRAQYF. CDR3 nucleotide sequence: TGTGCCAGCAGTTTAGAGGGATCCTTACGAGCGCAGTACTTC. The rearrangement joins TRBV12-3 or TRBV12-4 to TRBJ2-7; D gene uncertain. The CDR3 consists of 14 residues. The germline V and J ends were trimmed by 1 base and 9 bases, with 16 bases remaining between them.

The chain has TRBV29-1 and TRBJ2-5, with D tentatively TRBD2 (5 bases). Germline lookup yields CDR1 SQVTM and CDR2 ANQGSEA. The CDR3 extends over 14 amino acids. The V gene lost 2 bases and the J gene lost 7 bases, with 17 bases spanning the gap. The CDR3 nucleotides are TGCAGCGTTGAACAACAAAACGGTGGAGGGACCCAGTACTTC. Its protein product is CSVEQQNGGGTQYF.

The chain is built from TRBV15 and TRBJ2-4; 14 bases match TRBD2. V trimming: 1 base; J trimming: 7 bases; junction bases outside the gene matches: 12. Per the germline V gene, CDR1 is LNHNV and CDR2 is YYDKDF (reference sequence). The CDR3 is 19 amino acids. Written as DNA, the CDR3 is TGTGCCACCAGCAGAGGGACTAGCGGGGGGCTCATGAGGAGGAACATTCAGTACTTC. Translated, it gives CATSRGTSGGLMRRNIQYF. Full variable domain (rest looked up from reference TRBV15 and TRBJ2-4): DAMVIQNPRYQVTQFGKPVTLSCSQTLNHNVMYWYQQKSSQAPKLLFHYYDKDFNNEADTPDNFQSRRPNTSFCFLDIRSPGLGDTAMYLCATSRGTSGGLMRRNIQYFGAGTRLSVL.

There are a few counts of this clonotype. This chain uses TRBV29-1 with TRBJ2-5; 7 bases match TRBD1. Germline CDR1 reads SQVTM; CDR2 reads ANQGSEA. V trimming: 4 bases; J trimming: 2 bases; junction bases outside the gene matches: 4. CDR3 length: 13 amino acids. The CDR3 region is CSVGVRGQETQYF. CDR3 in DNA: TGCAGCGTTGGGGTCAGGGGGCAAGAGACCCAGTACTTC.

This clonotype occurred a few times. For the CDR3, the DNA is TGTGCCAGCAGTTTCCGTTCGTTCTCCTACGAGCAGTACTTC. Translating gives CASSFRSFSYEQYF. The gene calls are TRBV12-3 or TRBV12-4 and TRBJ2-7; no reliable D call. V was cut by 3 bases and J by 0 bases, with 9 bases left in between. The CDR3 totals 14 residues.

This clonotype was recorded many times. The CDR3 reads CSVGLAGRQETQYF. The CDR3 nucleotides are TGCAGCGTTGGACTAGCGGGGCGCCAAGAGACCCAGTACTTC. The J gene is TRBJ2-5, the V gene TRBV29-1; 11 nucleotides match TRBD2. Looked up from germline, CDR1 is SQVTM and CDR2 is ANQGSEA. This CDR3 contains 14 residues. J gave up 1 base and V 4 bases, and 2 bases lay outside the gene matches.

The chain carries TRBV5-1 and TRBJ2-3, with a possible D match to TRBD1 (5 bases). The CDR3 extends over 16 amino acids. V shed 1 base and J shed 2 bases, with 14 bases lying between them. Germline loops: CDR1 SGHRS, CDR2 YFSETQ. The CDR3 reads CASSLFPGSTTDTQYF. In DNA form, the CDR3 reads TGCGCCAGCAGCTTGTTCCCAGGGTCCACCACAGATACGCAGTATTTT.

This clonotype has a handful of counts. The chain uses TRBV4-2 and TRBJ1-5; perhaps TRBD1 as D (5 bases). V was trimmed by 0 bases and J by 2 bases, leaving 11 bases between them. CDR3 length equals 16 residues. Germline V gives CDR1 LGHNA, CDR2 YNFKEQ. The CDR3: CASSQDLSRGNQPQHF. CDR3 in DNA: TGTGCCAGCAGCCAAGATCTGTCCAGGGGCAATCAGCCCCAGCATTTT.

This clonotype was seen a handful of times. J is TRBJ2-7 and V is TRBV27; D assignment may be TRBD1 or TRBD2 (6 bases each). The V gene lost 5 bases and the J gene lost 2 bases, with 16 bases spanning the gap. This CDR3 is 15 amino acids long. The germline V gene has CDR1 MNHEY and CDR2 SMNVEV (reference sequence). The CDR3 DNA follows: TGTGCCAGCAGTGGGCTTTCGGGGGCGACCTACGAGCAGTACTTC. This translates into CASSGLSGATYEQYF.

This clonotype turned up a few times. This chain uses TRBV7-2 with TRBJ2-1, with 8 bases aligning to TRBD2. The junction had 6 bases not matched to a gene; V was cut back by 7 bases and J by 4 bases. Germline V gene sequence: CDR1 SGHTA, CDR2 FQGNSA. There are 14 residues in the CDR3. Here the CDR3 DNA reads TGTGCCAGCACAAGTAGCGGGACTTACAATGAGCAGTTCTTC. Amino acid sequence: CASTSSGTYNEQFF.

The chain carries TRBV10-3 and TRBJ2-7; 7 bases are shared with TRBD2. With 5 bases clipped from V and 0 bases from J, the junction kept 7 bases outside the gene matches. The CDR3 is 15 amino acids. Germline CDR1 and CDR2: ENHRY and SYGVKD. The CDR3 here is CAISREDDLSYEQYF. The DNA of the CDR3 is TGTGCCATCAGTCGGGAGGACGACCTCTCCTACGAGCAGTACTTC.

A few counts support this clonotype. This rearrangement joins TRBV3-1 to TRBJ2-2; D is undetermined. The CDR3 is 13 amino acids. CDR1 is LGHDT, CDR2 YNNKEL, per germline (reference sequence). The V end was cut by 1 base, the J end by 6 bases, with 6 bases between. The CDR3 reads CASSQALAGELFF. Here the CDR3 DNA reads TGTGCCAGCAGCCAAGCCCTGGCCGGGGAGCTGTTTTTT.

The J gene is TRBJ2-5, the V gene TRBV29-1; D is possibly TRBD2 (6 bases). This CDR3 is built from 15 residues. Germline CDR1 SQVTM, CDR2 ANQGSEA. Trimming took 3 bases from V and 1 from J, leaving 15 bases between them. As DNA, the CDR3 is TGCAGCGTTGACGGTTTCGGGAGAGCCCAAGAGACCCAGTACTTC. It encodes CSVDGFGRAQETQYF.